The T cell receptor beta chain under discussion was sequenced for a study of graft-versus-host responses after intestinal transplantation. Study in general: Those transplanted obtained multivisceral, liver-intestinal, or isolated intestinal grafts. For around 3 years after anti-thymocyte globulin induction, all recipients took tacrolimus and steroids. Study-level results: Recipient marrow held GvH clones, some first seen in ileum or blood.

Here immunoSEQ multiplex PCR was the method, and the copy in TCRdb shows in-frame clones only, minus some. The data contain roughly 27,000 clones, roughly 80% of them singletons. A few counts support this clone. The antigen is not known. Germline assignment: CDR1 MDHEN and CDR2 SYDVKM. The CDR3 totals 19 residues. Trimming took off 2 bases at V and 1 base at J, with 23 bases between the two ends. V is TRBV28 and J is TRBJ2-5; D might be TRBD1 (8 bases). Sequenced material: PBMCs, taken around 29 days after intestinal transplant. This TCR came from a human patient who received an intestinal transplant, so some T cells may come from the graft donor. The CDR3 DNA reads TGTGCCAGCAGTTTAGTGATACAGGGGGGGGGCCAGGTCCAAGAGACCCAGTACTTC. It is translated as CASSLVIQGGGQVQETQYF.